This note documents a single TCR beta chain sequence. What it recognizes is unknown. Amplified material comprised TCR beta CDR3 regions derived from RNA transcripts. In the first round, RT-PCR was carried out with HTBI primers, and a multiplex PCR formed the second round. TCRdb analysed the multiplex PCR reads with MiXCR anew, one entry per CDR3 protein. The sample has 900,000 to 1,200,000 distinct CDR3 sequences; approximately 35% are singletons. The CDR3 runs to 15 residues. Trimming shortened V by 3 bases and J by 3 bases, and 15 bases separated the two germline ends. Germline-derived CDR1 and CDR2 are SGHVS and FQNEAQ. This record belongs to a study of Graves' ophthalmopathy and Graves' hyperthyroidism. Broader study findings: The model predicted ophthalmopathy progression with over 60% sensitivity and around 74% specificity.

Hyperthyroidism was new, under 2 months, in patients aged 18 to 65. Input material: peripheral blood or thyroid tissue (not recorded which). This TCR came from an adult man with Graves' hyperthyroidism. The chain joins TRBV7-8 to TRBJ2-7; D might be TRBD2 (5 bases). The CDR3 spells CASSFGEDYGYEQYF. The CDR3 DNA reads as TGTGCCAGCAGCTTCGGAGAAGACTATGGCTACGAGCAGTACTTC.